What follows are 11 T cell receptor beta chains derived from one specimen sequenced in a study of T cells in Graves' hyperthyroidism and ophthalmopathy (dated by TCRdb to between 2018 and 2021). Library preparation was by multiplex PCR. These reads were obtained on an Illumina HiSeq 2000. Amplification of TCR beta CDR3 regions was carried out from RNA transcripts. The TCR CDR3 was subjected to a first round of RT-PCR using the HTBI primer set and the Qiagen OneStep RT-PCR kit. Using fastp at Q25 and MiXCR, TCRdb reprocessed the public reads and kept productive beta chains. Each CDR3 protein appears once, grouped with its most common genes and DNA. This sample is represented by some 770,000 distinct CDR3 sequences; around 17% of them were singletons. Around 7.7% of the sample belongs to the ten largest clones. Sample: blood. The receptors were gathered from a man aged 18 to 30 with Graves' hyperthyroidism.

This clonotype was observed at least ten times. CDR3 bases: TGCGCCAGCAGCCAAGGCAGGGCGACAGATACGCAGTATTTT. Residues: CASSQGRATDTQYF. V is TRBV4-1 and J is TRBJ2-3; the D gene is possibly TRBD1 (5 bases). The V end was cut by 1 base, the J end by 3 bases, with 8 bases between. Germline CDR1 and CDR2: MGHRA and YSYEKL. The CDR3 covers 14 residues.

The sample holds many counts of this clonotype. For the CDR3, the DNA is TGTGCCAGCAGTACCTCCCGCACTGAAGCTTTCTTT. Translated: CASSTSRTEAFF. V is TRBV27 and J is TRBJ1-1; D is ambiguous. The CDR3 extends over 12 amino acids. Trimming stripped 5 bases from V and 4 bases from J, with 8 bases between. The V gene's germline CDR1 is MNHEY and CDR2 SMNVEV (reference sequence).

The CDR3 DNA reads as TGTGCCAGCAGACCGCCGTGGGAAGGTGCGGACACTGAAGTTGGCTACACCTTC. This gives the protein CASRPPWEGADTEVGYTF. The chain recombines TRBV4-2 with TRBJ1-2; a weak D match, TRBD1 (5 bases). Germline-derived CDR1 and CDR2 are LGHNA and YNFKEQ. This CDR3 comprises 18 residues. The V gene lost 6 bases and the J gene lost 7 bases, with 30 bases spanning the gap.

This clonotype came up many times. The chain couples TRBV7-9 to TRBJ2-7; possibly TRBD2 for D (6 bases). V dropped 5 bases and J dropped 2 bases, with 16 bases sitting between them. CDR3 length equals 15 residues. The germline V gene has CDR1 SEHNR and CDR2 FQNEAQ (reference sequence). The DNA for the CDR3 is TGTGCCAGCAGCCCAACTGCGGGAAAGGCCTACGAGCAGTACTTC. Encoded protein: CASSPTAGKAYEQYF.

The V and J genes are TRBV5-5 and TRBJ2-1; 8 nucleotides match TRBD1. Germline CDR1 is SGHKS and CDR2 is YYEKEE (reference sequence). The CDR3 runs 16 residues. V lost 6 bases to trimming and J lost 0 bases; unmatched junction nucleotides: 8. CDR3 DNA: TGTGCCAGCAACCGACAGGGGCCTTCCTCCTACAATGAGCAGTTCTTC. Residues: CASNRQGPSSYNEQFF.

There are a few counts of this clonotype. This chain connects TRBV9 to TRBJ2-2; D gene ambiguous. Trimming removed 0 bases at V and 8 bases at J, with 17 bases between. Germline V gene data show CDR1 as SGDLS and CDR2 as YYNGEE. The CDR3 length is 16 residues. CDR3 loop: CASSVASPASPGELFF. CDR3 coding DNA: TGTGCCAGCAGCGTAGCTTCGCCAGCTTCCCCGGGGGAGCTGTTTTTT. The variable domain in full, with the rest retrieved from reference TRBV9 and TRBJ2-2, is DSGVTQTPKHLITATGQRVTLRCSPRSGDLSVYWYQQSLDQGLQFLIQYYNGEERAKGNILERFSAQQFPDLHSELNLSSLELGDSALYFCASSVASPASPGELFFGEGSRLTVL.

In this sample, this clonotype turned up once. The V gene is TRBV27, the J gene TRBJ1-1; no definite D call. The germline gives CDR1 MNHEY, CDR2 SMNVEV (reference sequence). The CDR3 is made up of 14 amino acids. V dropped 6 bases and J dropped 0 bases, with 11 bases sitting between them. The chain's CDR3 is CASRRLAVNTEAFF. As DNA, the CDR3 is TGTGCCAGCAGAAGGTTGGCAGTGAACACTGAAGCTTTCTTT.

This chain connects TRBV9 to TRBJ2-3; TRBD2 matches at 8 bases. J lost 3 bases, V lost 0 bases, and 3 bases had no gene match. CDR3 length: 15 residues. Germline V gives CDR1 SGDLS, CDR2 YYNGEE. The CDR3 bases are TGTGCCAGCAGCGTAGAAGCGGGAGATACAGATACGCAGTATTTT. It yields the protein CASSVEAGDTDTQYF.

This clonotype came up a few times. The V call is TRBV20-1, the J call TRBJ2-1; 8 positions agree with TRBD2. The CDR3 has 13 residues. V was clipped by 1 base and J by 10 bases; unmatched bases: 6. Germline V CDR1 and CDR2: DFQATT, SNEGSKA (reference sequence). CDR3 nucleotide sequence: TGCAGTGCTAGAGGGGGACTAGAAAGGGAGCAGTTCTTC. As protein: CSARGGLEREQFF.

This clonotype was observed a few times. This chain connects TRBV24-1 to TRBJ2-2; D is possibly TRBD1 (7 bases). Germline V CDR1 and CDR2: KGHDR, SFDVKD. The V and J ends lost 5 bases and 4 bases respectively, with 19 bases between them. This CDR3 contains 17 residues. The CDR3 DNA is TGTGCCACCAGTGTCCCACCGAGACAGGGAGGCACCGGGGAGCTGTTTTTT. Protein: CATSVPPRQGGTGELFF.

The chain uses TRBV20-1 and TRBJ2-1; TRBD2 matches at 7 bases. CDR1 DFQATT and CDR2 SNEGSKA come from the germline V gene (reference sequence). This CDR3 is built from 12 residues. CDR3 residues: CSAELASLLQFF. CDR3 in DNA: TGCAGCGCCGAACTAGCGTCCCTCCTGCAGTTCTTC.